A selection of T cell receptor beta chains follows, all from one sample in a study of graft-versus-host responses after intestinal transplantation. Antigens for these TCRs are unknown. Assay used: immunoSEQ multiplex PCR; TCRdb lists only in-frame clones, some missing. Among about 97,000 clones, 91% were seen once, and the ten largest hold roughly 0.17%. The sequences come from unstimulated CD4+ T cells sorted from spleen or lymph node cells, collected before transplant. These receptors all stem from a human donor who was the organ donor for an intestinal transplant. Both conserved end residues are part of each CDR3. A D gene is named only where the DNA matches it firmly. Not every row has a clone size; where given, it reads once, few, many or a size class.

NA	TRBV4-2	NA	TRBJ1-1	CASRRNQANTEAFF	TGTGCCAGCAGACGAAACCAGGCGAACACTGAAGCTTTCTTT
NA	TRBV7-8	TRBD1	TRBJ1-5	CASSWTGSSNQPQHF	TGTGCCAGCAGTTGGACAGGGTCAAGCAATCAGCCCCAGCATTTT
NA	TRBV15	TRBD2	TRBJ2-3	CATSRFGAGGVTDTQYF	TGTGCCACCAGCAGGTTCGGAGCGGGGGGGGTCACAGATACGCAGTATTTT
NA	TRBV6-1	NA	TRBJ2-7	CASSDWENYEQYF	TGTGCCAGCAGTGATTGGGAGAACTACGAGCAGTACTTC
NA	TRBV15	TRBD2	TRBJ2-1	CATSRIGRGGRNEQFF	TGTGCCACCAGCAGAATAGGGCGGGGGGGCAGGAATGAGCAGTTCTTC
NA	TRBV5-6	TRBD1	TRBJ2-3	CASTIRVGTGTDTQYF	TGTGCCAGCACCATTAGAGTAGGGACAGGCACAGATACGCAGTATTTT
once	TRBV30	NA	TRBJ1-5	CAWSVPTGSGNQPQHF	TGTGCCTGGAGTGTACCCACAGGGAGTGGCAATCAGCCCCAGCATTTT
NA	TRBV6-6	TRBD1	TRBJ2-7	CASSYSGTGDKDF	TGTGCCAGCAGTTACTCCGGGACAGGCGACAAGGACTTC
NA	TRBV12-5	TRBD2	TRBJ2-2	CASGFLLAGGSGELFF	TGTGCTAGTGGTTTCTTGCTAGCGGGGGGATCCGGGGAGCTGTTTTTT
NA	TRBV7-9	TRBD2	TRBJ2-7	CASSSSGGSYEQYF	TGTGCCAGCAGCTCAAGCGGGGGGAGCTACGAGCAGTACTTC
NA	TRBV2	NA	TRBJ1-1	CASSEQGNTEAFF	TGTGCCAGCAGTGAACAGGGGAACACTGAAGCTTTCTTT
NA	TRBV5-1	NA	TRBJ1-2	CASSLGGRTQPGGYTF	TGCGCCAGCAGCTTGGGGGGGCGGACACAACCAGGGGGCTACACCTTC
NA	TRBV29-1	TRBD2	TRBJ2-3	CSVNTGTSGGTDTQYF	TGCAGCGTTAATACCGGGACTAGCGGGGGAACAGATACGCAGTATTTT
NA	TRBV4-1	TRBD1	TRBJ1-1	CASSPSGTGEAFF	TGCGCCAGCAGCCCCTCGGGGACAGGCGAAGCTTTCTTT
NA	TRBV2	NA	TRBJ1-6	CASSEARWSLRSPLHF	TGTGCCAGCAGTGAAGCGCGGTGGAGCCTTAGATCACCCCTCCACTTT
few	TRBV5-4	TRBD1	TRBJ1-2	CASSGDRVGYTF	TGTGCCAGCAGCGGCGACAGGGTTGGCTACACCTTC
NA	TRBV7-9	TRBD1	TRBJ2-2	CASSLSPLRDRGTGELFF	TGTGCCAGCAGCTTATCGCCCCTCCGGGACAGGGGAACCGGGGAGCTGTTTTTT
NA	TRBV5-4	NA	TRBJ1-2	CASSTWTGQNYGYTF	TGTGCCAGCAGCACATGGACGGGACAAAACTATGGCTACACCTTC
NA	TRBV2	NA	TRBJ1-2	CASSRDYGYTF	TGTGCCAGCAGCCGGGACTATGGCTACACCTTC
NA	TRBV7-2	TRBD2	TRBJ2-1	CASSLTGLAGDEQFF	TGTGCCAGCAGCTTGACAGGACTAGCGGGGGATGAGCAGTTCTTC
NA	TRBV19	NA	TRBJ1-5	CASRGGPFNQPQHF	TGTGCCAGTAGGGGAGGCCCTTTCAATCAGCCCCAGCATTTT
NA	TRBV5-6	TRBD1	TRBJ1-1	CASSSGTAGAEAFF	TGTGCCAGCAGCTCGGGGACAGCTGGGGCTGAAGCTTTCTTT
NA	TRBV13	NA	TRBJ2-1	CASRVRSGEQFF	TGTGCCAGCAGGGTGAGATCGGGGGAGCAGTTCTTC
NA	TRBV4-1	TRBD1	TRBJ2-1	CASSQEMLAGQGARNEQFF	TGCGCCAGCAGCCAAGAAATGTTGGCGGGGCAGGGGGCGCGAAATGAGCAGTTCTTC
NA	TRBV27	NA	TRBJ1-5	CASSFRTPNQPQHF	TGTGCCAGCAGTTTCAGAACACCGAATCAGCCCCAGCATTTT
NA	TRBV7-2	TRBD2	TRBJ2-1	CASSNSGGEQFF	TGTGCCAGCAGCAATAGCGGGGGGGAGCAGTTCTTC
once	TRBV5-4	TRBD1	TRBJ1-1	CASHQPGQQAFF	TGTGCCAGCCACCAACCGGGACAGCAAGCTTTCTTT
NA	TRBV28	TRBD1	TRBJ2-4	CASSLSDRAGIGF	TGTGCCAGCAGTTTATCGGACAGGGCTGGCATAGGGTTC
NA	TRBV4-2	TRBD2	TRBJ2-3	CASSQDRDSGGAGDTQYF	TGTGCCAGCAGCCAAGATCGGGATAGCGGGGGGGCCGGAGATACGCAGTATTTT
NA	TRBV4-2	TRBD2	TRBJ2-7	CASSQAVLAGGTYEQYF	TGTGCCAGCAGCCAGGCTGTACTAGCGGGGGGCACCTACGAGCAGTACTTC
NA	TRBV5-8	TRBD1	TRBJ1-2	CASSPRTGAGFYGYTF	TGTGCCAGCAGCCCACGGACAGGGGCAGGATTCTATGGCTACACCTTC
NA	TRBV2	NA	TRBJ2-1	CASTRVYNEQFF	TGTGCCAGCACGAGAGTTTACAATGAGCAGTTCTTC
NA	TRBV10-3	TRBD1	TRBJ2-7	CAISESIGQVASYEQYF	TGTGCCATCAGTGAGTCTATAGGACAGGTTGCTTCCTACGAGCAGTACTTC
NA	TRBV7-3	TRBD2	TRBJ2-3	CASSLTGSGGATDTQYF	TGTGCCAGCAGCTTAACAGGGAGCGGGGGGGCAACAGATACGCAGTATTTT
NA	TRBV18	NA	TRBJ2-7	CASTRRNTGIEQYF	TGTGCCAGCACAAGGAGAAACACAGGGATCGAGCAGTACTTC
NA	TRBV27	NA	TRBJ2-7	CASSPQPTGSYELYF	TGTGCCAGCAGTCCCCAGCCTACAGGGTCCTACGAGCTGTACTTC
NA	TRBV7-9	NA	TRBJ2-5	CASSVRGETQYF	TGTGCCAGCAGCGTCAGGGGAGAGACCCAGTACTTC
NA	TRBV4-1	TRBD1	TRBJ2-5	CASSPRDRLQETQYF	TGCGCCAGCAGTCCCCGGGACAGACTCCAAGAGACCCAGTACTTC
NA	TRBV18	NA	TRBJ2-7	CASSPWKGPGSYEQYF	TGTGCCAGCTCACCCTGGAAGGGCCCGGGGTCCTACGAGCAGTACTTC
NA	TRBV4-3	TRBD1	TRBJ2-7	CASSLTGTGGVEQYF	TGCGCCAGCAGCCTTACCGGGACAGGGGGGGTCGAGCAGTACTTC
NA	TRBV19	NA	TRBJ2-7	CASSRGQGIYEQYF	TGTGCCAGTAGTAGGGGGCAGGGGATCTACGAGCAGTACTTC
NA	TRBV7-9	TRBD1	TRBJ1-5	CASSRPRDRGHSNQPQHF	TGTGCCAGCAGCCGACCGAGGGACAGGGGACATAGCAATCAGCCCCAGCATTTT
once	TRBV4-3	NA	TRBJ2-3	CASSQDWQGRDTQYF	TGCGCCAGCAGCCAAGATTGGCAGGGCCGAGATACGCAGTATTTT
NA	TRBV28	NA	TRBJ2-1	CASSPHGRDEQFF	TGTGCCAGCAGCCCCCACGGTCGGGATGAGCAGTTCTTC
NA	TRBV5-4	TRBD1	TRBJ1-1	CASSLRDRVKREAFF	TGTGCCAGCAGCTTGAGGGACAGGGTTAAAAGGGAAGCTTTCTTT
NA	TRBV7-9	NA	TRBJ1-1	CASSLSDTEAFF	TGTGCCAGCAGCTTGAGCGATACTGAAGCTTTCTTT
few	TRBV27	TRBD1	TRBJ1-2	CASSLSGAGGNYGYTF	TGTGCCAGCAGTTTATCCGGGGCAGGGGGAAACTATGGCTACACCTTC
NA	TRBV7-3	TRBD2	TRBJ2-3	CASPERGAPDTQYF	TGTGCCAGCCCGGAGCGGGGGGCTCCCGATACGCAGTATTTT
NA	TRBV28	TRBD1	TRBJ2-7	CASSYTGTGIHEQYF	TGTGCCAGCAGCTACACGGGGACAGGGATACACGAGCAGTACTTC
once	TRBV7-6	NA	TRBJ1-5	CARYDSLRQPQHF	TGTGCCAGATATGACAGTCTCAGGCAGCCCCAGCATTTT
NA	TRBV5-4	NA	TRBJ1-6	CASSSGFGLGMNSPLHF	TGTGCCAGCAGCTCGGGATTTGGATTGGGGATGAATTCACCCCTCCACTTT
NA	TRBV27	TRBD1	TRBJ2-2	CASSRPGQLNTGELFF	TGTGCCAGCAGTAGACCGGGACAGTTGAACACCGGGGAGCTGTTTTTT
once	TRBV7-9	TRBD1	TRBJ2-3	CASSHGQGSTDTQYF	TGTGCCAGCAGCCACGGACAGGGAAGCACAGATACGCAGTATTTT
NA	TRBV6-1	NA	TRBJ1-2	CASRYDGGSLGYTF	TGTGCCAGCAGATACGATGGGGGGTCTTTAGGCTACACCTTC
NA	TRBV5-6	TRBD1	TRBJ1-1	CASSSQGSLMNTEAFF	TGTGCCAGCAGCTCACAGGGGTCTCTAATGAACACTGAAGCTTTCTTT
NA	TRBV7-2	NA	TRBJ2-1	CASSLVRMSYNEQFF	TGTGCCAGCAGCTTAGTGAGGATGTCGTACAATGAGCAGTTCTTC
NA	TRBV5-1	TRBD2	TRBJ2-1	CASSLGLAGGWSYNEQFF	TGCGCCAGCAGCTTGGGACTAGCGGGGGGTTGGTCCTACAATGAGCAGTTCTTC
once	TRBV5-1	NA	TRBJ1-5	CASSLGQGQPQHF	TGCGCCAGCAGCTTGGGGCAGGGGCAGCCCCAGCATTTT
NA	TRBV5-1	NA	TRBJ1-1	CASSLAYRVDEAFF	TGCGCCAGCAGCTTGGCCTACAGGGTAGATGAAGCTTTCTTT
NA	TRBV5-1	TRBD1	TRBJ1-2	CASSLATGTIGYTF	TGCGCCAGCAGCTTGGCGACAGGGACGATTGGCTACACCTTC